What follows describes a single T cell receptor (beta chain). As yet, its antigen is unknown. The ends lost 5 bases at V and 6 bases at J; junction bases unmatched: 5. CDR1 and CDR2 from the germline V gene are SGHVS and FNYEAQ. The CDR3 sequence is 15 residues long. This record comes from a study of naive and memory T cell subsets. General observations from the study: Gini index rose across naive, CM, EM and EMRA in CD4 and CD8.

The beta constant-region primer was an equimolar mix of two oligonucleotides covering TRBC1 and TRBC2. Ligated cDNA was amplified by four rounds of PCR with nested alpha and beta constant-region primers and SP2. TCRdb re-derived calls from the UMI-ligation and nested PCR reads in MiXCR, one entry per CDR3 protein. The sample lists 95,000 to 150,000 distinct CDR3 sequences, roughly 32% occurring once. Cells stained for CD3, CD4, CD8, CD45RA and CD27 were sorted into four subsets. Source material: central memory CD4+ T cells from blood. The receptor was isolated from a human donor in good health. The J gene is TRBJ2-1, the V gene TRBV7-6, with TRBD1 identical over 12 bases. The CDR3 sequence is CASSVGQGAFNEQFF. The CDR3 DNA reads as TGTGCCAGCAGCGTGGGACAGGGGGCTTTCAATGAGCAGTTCTTC. Variable domain in full (rest from reference TRBV7-6 and TRBJ2-1): GAGVSQSPRYKVTKRGQDVALRCDPISGHVSLYWYRQALGQGPEFLTYFNYEAQQDKSGLPNDRFSAERPEGSISTLTIQRTEQRDSAMYRCASSVGQGAFNEQFFGPGTRLTVL.